Listed below are T cell receptor beta chains from one sample, sequenced in a study of T cell repertoires in cytomegalovirus infection. TCRdb reprocessed the reads via MiXCR and lists one record per CDR3 protein. The sample includes more than 150,000 distinct CDR3 sequences, 28% of them seen just once. The sequenced material came from PBMCs. These TCRs come from a human donor in good health (CMV status not recorded). Some clones in this sample may be carry-over from other donors' samples. The CDR3 runs from the conserved cysteine through the conserved F or W. The D gene is left open where the match is weak. Clone size, where shown, is once, few, many, or a class for clones that have expanded.

J: TRBJ1-2
V: TRBV19
D: -
length: 14
size: -
CDR3: CASSMSSLINGYTF
DNA: TGTGCCAGTAGTATGAGTAGTTTGATTAATGGCTACACCTTC

J: TRBJ2-7
V: TRBV19
D: -
length: 15
size: -
CDR3: CASSFLAGSDYEQYF
DNA: TGTGCCAGTAGCTTCTTGGCAGGGAGTGACTACGAGCAGTACTTC

J: TRBJ1-6
V: TRBV5-1
D: TRBD1
length: 17
size: few
CDR3: CASSLTPGQGNNSPLHF
DNA: TGCGCCAGCAGCCTGACACCGGGACAGGGGAATAATTCACCCCTCCACTTT

J: TRBJ2-1
V: TRBV2
D: TRBD1
length: 14
size: once
CDR3: CASSEGTGDPEQFF
DNA: TGTGCCAGCAGTGAAGGGACAGGAGACCCCGAGCAGTTCTTC

J: TRBJ1-1
V: TRBV29-1
D: TRBD1
length: 15
size: -
CDR3: CSVTGVWRMNTEAFF
DNA: TGCAGCGTAACAGGGGTATGGAGGATGAACACTGAAGCTTTCTTT

J: TRBJ2-2
V: TRBV11-2
D: -
length: 13
size: -
CDR3: CASSLDWERELFF
DNA: TGTGCCAGCAGCTTAGATTGGGAGCGGGAGCTGTTTTTT

J: TRBJ2-5
V: TRBV7-8
D: -
length: 14
size: -
CDR3: CASSLEWFQETQYF
DNA: TGTGCCAGCAGCTTAGAATGGTTCCAAGAGACCCAGTACTTC

J: TRBJ1-1
V: TRBV12-3/TRBV12-4
D: -
length: 13
size: -
CDR3: CASSNRVGTEAFF
DNA: TGTGCCAGCAGCAACAGGGTGGGCACTGAAGCTTTCTTT

J: TRBJ2-2
V: TRBV7-8
D: TRBD1
length: 15
size: many
CDR3: CASSPERGRVGKLFF
DNA: TGTGCCAGCAGCCCAGAGAGGGGGCGGGTTGGGAAGCTGTTTTTT

J: TRBJ2-7
V: TRBV5-6
D: -
length: 13
size: -
CDR3: CASSLATAYEQYF
DNA: TGTGCCAGCAGCTTGGCGACAGCGTACGAGCAGTACTTC

J: TRBJ1-4
V: TRBV7-2
D: TRBD1
length: 15
size: -
CDR3: CASSFDRERSEKLFF
DNA: TGTGCCAGCAGCTTCGACAGGGAAAGAAGTGAAAAACTGTTTTTT

J: TRBJ1-2
V: TRBV25-1
D: -
length: 12
size: few
CDR3: CASSRGLVGYTF
DNA: TGTGCCAGCAGCAGGGGCTTGGTCGGCTACACCTTC

J: TRBJ1-2
V: TRBV5-4
D: TRBD1
length: 14
size: few
CDR3: CASSLENRGEGYTF
DNA: TGTGCCAGCAGCTTAGAGAACAGGGGAGAAGGCTACACCTTC

J: TRBJ2-7
V: TRBV30
D: TRBD2
length: 14
size: -
CDR3: CAWSVSSGVYEQYF
DNA: TGTGCCTGGAGTGTATCGAGCGGGGTCTACGAGCAGTACTTC

J: TRBJ1-1
V: TRBV6-6
D: -
length: 13
size: -
CDR3: CASSDRALNEAFF
DNA: TGTGCCAGCTCGGACCGGGCCCTGAATGAAGCTTTCTTT

J: TRBJ2-1
V: TRBV7-2
D: TRBD2
length: 14
size: -
CDR3: CASRFGSGGPEQFF
DNA: TGTGCCAGCAGGTTCGGTAGCGGGGGGCCTGAGCAGTTCTTC

J: TRBJ1-6
V: TRBV3-1
D: TRBD1
length: 14
size: -
CDR3: CASSQVDRASPLHF
DNA: TGTGCCAGCAGCCAAGTTGACAGGGCTTCACCCCTCCACTTT

J: TRBJ1-1
V: TRBV2
D: TRBD1
length: 13
size: -
CDR3: CAGSGQGITEAFF
DNA: TGTGCCGGCTCGGGACAGGGGATCACTGAAGCTTTCTTT

J: TRBJ2-7
V: TRBV6-2/TRBV6-3
D: -
length: 17
size: -
CDR3: CASRQTLDGRSSYEQYF
DNA: TGTGCCAGCAGGCAGACTTTGGACGGAAGGTCCTCCTACGAGCAGTACTTC

J: TRBJ2-7
V: TRBV10-3
D: TRBD1
length: 14
size: -
CDR3: CAITETGDALEQYF
DNA: TGTGCCATCACCGAGACAGGGGATGCCCTGGAGCAGTACTTC

J: TRBJ2-1
V: TRBV19
D: -
length: 16
size: few
CDR3: CASSIRGERRTYEQFF
DNA: TGTGCCAGTAGTATAAGGGGGGAACGGCGAACGTATGAGCAGTTCTTC

J: TRBJ2-3
V: TRBV4-1
D: TRBD2
length: 18
size: once
CDR3: CASSQGPPSGGSTDTQYF
DNA: TGCGCCAGCAGCCAAGGACCCCCCAGCGGGGGGAGCACAGATACGCAGTATTTT

J: TRBJ1-1
V: TRBV7-2
D: TRBD1
length: 14
size: many
CDR3: CASSFSTGTGAAFF
DNA: TGTGCCAGCAGCTTCTCCACCGGGACAGGGGCAGCTTTCTTT

J: TRBJ2-1
V: TRBV7-9
D: TRBD1
length: 16
size: -
CDR3: CASSLTTGQRLNEQFF
DNA: TGTGCCAGCAGCTTAACTACGGGACAGAGGTTGAATGAGCAGTTCTTC

J: TRBJ2-2
V: TRBV2
D: -
length: 14
size: few
CDR3: CASKGREHTGELFF
DNA: TGTGCCAGCAAGGGCAGGGAGCACACCGGGGAGCTGTTTTTT

J: TRBJ2-3
V: TRBV6-1
D: -
length: 12
size: -
CDR3: CASGVRTDTQYF
DNA: TGTGCCAGCGGGGTTCGCACAGATACGCAGTATTTT